This T cell receptor (beta chain) emerged from a study of cytomegalovirus exposure and HLA in healthy donors. The study's findings and limits: As a later analysis revealed, most CMV-associated TCR beta chains appeared HLA-restricted. Later, an analysis found that common viral pathogens appeared to be linked with several of the most significant clusters.

The PCR contained 60 Vbeta and 13 Jbeta primers. Method: immunoSEQ multiplex PCR; TCRdb's copy keeps in-frame clones and lacks some. This repertoire includes 150,000 to 200,000 clones. Trimming took 3 bases from V and 7 from J; bases not matched to a gene: 14. Per germline, CDR1 MNHNS and CDR2 SASEGT. The CDR3 spans 18 residues. At collection, donors were nominally healthy, but unrecorded immune exposures were probable. Note on this clone: Its antigen is as yet unknown.

Sequencing was performed on PBMCs. This receptor was taken from a woman aged 60 to 75 in good health and CMV-seronegative. The J gene is TRBJ2-2, the V gene TRBV6-1; 10 bases line up with TRBD1. The DNA for the CDR3 is TGTGCCAGCAGTGACCGGGACAGGGGCGGTCCTTTGGGCGGGGAGCTGTTTTTT. As protein: CASSDRDRGGPLGGELFF.